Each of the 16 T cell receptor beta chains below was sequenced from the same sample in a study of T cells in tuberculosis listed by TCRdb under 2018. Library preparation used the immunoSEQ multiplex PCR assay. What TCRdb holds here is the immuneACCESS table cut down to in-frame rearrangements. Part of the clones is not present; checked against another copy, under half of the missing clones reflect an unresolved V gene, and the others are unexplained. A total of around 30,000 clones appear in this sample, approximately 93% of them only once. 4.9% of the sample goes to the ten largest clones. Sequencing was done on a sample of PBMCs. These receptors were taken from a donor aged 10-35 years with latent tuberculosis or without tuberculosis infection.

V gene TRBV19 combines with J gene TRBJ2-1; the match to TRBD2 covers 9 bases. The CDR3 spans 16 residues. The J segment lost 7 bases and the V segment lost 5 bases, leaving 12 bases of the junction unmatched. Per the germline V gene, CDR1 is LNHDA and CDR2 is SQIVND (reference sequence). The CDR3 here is CASSPLGGRARNEQFF. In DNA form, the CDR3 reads TGTGCCAGTAGTCCCCTTGGCGGGAGGGCCAGGAATGAGCAGTTCTTC. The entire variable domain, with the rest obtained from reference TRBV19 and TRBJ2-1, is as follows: DGGITQSPKYLFRKEGQNVTLSCEQNLNHDAMYWYRQDPGQGLRLIYYSQIVNDFQKGDIAEGYSVSREKKESFPLTVTSAQKNPTAFYLCASSPLGGRARNEQFFGPGTRLTVL.

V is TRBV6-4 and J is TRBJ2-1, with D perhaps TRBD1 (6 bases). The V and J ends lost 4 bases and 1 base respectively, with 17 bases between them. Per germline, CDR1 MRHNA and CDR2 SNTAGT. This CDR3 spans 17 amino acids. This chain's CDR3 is CASSVQGPQVSYNEQFF. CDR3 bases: TGTGCCAGCAGTGTACAGGGACCTCAGGTATCCTACAATGAGCAGTTCTTC.

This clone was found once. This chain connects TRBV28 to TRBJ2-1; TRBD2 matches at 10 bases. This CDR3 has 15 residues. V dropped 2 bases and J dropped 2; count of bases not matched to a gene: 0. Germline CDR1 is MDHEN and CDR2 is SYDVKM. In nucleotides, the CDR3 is TGTGCCAGCAGTTTAACTAGCGGGGCCTACAATGAGCAGTTCTTC. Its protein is CASSLTSGAYNEQFF.

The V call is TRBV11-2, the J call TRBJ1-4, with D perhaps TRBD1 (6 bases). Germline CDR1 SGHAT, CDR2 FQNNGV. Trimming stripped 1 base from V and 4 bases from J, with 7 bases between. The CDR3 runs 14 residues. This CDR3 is CASSLAGVNEKLFF. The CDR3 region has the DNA TGTGCCAGCAGCTTAGCAGGGGTTAATGAAAAACTGTTTTTT.

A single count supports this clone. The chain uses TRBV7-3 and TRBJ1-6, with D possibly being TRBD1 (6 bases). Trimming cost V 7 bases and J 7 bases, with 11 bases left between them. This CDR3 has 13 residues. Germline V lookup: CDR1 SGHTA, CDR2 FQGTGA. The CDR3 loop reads CASKRTENSPLHF. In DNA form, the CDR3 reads TGTGCCAGCAAAAGGACAGAGAATTCACCCCTCCACTTT. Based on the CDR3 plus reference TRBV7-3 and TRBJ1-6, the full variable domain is GAGVSQTPSNKVTEKGKYVELRCDPISGHTALYWYRQSLGQGPEFLIYFQGTGAADDSGLPNDRFFAVRPEGSVSTLKIQRTERGDSAVYLCASKRTENSPLHFGNGTRLTVT.

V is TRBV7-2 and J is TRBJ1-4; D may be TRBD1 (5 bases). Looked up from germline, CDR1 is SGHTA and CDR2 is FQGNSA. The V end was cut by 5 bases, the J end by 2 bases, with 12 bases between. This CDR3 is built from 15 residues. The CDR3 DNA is TGTGCCAGCAGCCCCAGGGTACTTACTAATGAAAAACTGTTTTTT. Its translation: CASSPRVLTNEKLFF.

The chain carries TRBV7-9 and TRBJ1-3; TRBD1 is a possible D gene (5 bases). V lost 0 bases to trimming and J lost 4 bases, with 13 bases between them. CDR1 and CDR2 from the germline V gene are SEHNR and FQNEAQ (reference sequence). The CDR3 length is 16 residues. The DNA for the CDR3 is TGTGCCAGCAGCTTAGCGCAGGGCAGGGCCGGAAACACCATATATTTT. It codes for CASSLAQGRAGNTIYF.

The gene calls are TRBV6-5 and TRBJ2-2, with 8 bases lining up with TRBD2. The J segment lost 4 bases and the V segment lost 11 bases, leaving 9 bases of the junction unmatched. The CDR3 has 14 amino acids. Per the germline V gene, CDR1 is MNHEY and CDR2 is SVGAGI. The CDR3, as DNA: TGTGCCGCCGGGGACCTAGCGGGCACCGGGGAGCTGTTTTTT. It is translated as CAAGDLAGTGELFF.

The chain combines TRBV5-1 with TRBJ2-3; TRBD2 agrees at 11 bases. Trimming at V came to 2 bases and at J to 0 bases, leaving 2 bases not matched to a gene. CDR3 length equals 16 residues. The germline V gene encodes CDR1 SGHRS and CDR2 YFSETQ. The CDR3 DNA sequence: TGCGCCAGCAGCTTTGGGACTAGCGGTAGCACAGATACGCAGTATTTT. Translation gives CASSFGTSGSTDTQYF. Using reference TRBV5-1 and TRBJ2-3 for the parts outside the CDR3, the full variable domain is KAGVTQTPRYLIKTRGQQVTLSCSPISGHRSVSWYQQTPGQGLQFLFEYFSETQRNKGNFPGRFSGRQFSNSRSEMNVSTLELGDSALYLCASSFGTSGSTDTQYFGPGTRLTVL.

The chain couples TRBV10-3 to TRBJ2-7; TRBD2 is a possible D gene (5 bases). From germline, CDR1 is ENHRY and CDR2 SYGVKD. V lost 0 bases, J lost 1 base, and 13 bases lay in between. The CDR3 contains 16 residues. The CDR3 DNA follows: TGTGCCATCAGTGAGTCGTCGGGGAGCCGATCCTACGAGCAGTACTTC. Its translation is CAISESSGSRSYEQYF.

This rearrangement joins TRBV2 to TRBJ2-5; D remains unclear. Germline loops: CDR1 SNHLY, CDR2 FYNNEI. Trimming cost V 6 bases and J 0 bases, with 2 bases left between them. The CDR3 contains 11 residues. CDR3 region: CASSYQETQYF. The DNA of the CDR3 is TGTGCCAGCAGCTACCAAGAGACCCAGTACTTC.

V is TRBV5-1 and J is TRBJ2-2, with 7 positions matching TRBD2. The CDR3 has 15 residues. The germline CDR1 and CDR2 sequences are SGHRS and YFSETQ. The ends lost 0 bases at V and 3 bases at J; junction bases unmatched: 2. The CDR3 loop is CASSLALADTGELFF. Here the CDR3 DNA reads TGCGCCAGCAGCTTGGCCCTAGCGGACACCGGGGAGCTGTTTTTT.

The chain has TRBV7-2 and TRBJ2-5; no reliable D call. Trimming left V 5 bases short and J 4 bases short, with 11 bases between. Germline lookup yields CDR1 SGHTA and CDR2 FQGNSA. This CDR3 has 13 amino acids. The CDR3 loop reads CASSALVRETQYF. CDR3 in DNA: TGTGCCAGCAGCGCCTTGGTTAGAGAGACCCAGTACTTC. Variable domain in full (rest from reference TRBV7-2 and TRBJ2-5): GAGVSQSPSNKVTEKGKDVELRCDPISGHTALYWYRQSLGQGLEFLIYFQGNSAPDKSGLPSDRFSAERTGGSVSTLTIQRTQQEDSAVYLCASSALVRETQYFGPGTRLLVL.

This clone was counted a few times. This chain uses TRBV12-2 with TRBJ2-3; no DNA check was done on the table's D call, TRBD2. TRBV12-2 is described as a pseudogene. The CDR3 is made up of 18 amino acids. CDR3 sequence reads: CASRITNRLRVFSDTQYF. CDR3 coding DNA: TGTGCAAGTCGCATAACTAACCGGCTGCGGGTTTTTTCAGATACGCAGTATTTT.

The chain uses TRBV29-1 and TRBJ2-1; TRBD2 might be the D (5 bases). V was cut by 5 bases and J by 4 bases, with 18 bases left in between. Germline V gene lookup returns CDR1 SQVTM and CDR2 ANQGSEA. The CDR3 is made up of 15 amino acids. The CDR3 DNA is TGCAGCGTTTTTTCCGGAGGACCAGCTTACAATGAGCAGTTCTTC. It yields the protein CSVFSGGPAYNEQFF.

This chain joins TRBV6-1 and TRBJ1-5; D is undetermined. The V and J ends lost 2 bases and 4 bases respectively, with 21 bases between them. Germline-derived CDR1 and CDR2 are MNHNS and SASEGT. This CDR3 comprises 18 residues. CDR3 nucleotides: TGTGCCAGCAGTGAATTTAGGGTGAGGCCCGCGGGGAATCAGCCCCAGCATTTT. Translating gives CASSEFRVRPAGNQPQHF.